A selection of T cell receptor beta chains follows, all from one sample in a study of blood T cell repertoires in COVID-19. Sequenced by immunoSEQ multiplex PCR; TCRdb stores in-frame clones only, minus some. The data contain 120,000 or so clones, about three quarters of them singletons. The sequenced sample consisted of peripheral blood. These receptors were taken from a woman in her seventies with acute or convalescent COVID-19. Both conserved end residues are part of each CDR3. The D gene is left open where the match is weak. The size of a clone is reported for some rows only, either as once, few or many, or as a class for expanded clones.

d_gene: TRBD1; j_gene: TRBJ2-2; v_gene: TRBV7-8; abundance: NA; CDR3nt: TGTGCCAGCAGCTTCCCGGACAGGGATACCGGGGAGCTGTTTTTT; CDR3aa: CASSFPDRDTGELFF
d_gene: NA; j_gene: TRBJ2-1; v_gene: TRBV11-3; abundance: NA; CDR3nt: TGTGCCAGCAGCTTATCAGGGAACAATGAGCAGTTCTTC; CDR3aa: CASSLSGNNEQFF
d_gene: TRBD2; j_gene: TRBJ2-1; v_gene: TRBV27; abundance: once; CDR3nt: TGTGCCAGCAGTCTGCTCGGACTAGCGGGGGGGCAAACCAGCTACAATGAGCAGTTCTTC; CDR3aa: CASSLLGLAGGQTSYNEQFF
d_gene: TRBD1; j_gene: TRBJ2-5; v_gene: TRBV5-6; abundance: NA; CDR3nt: TGTGCCAGCAGCCGGACAGGGTTCGAGACCCAGTACTTC; CDR3aa: CASSRTGFETQYF
d_gene: NA; j_gene: TRBJ2-5; v_gene: TRBV12-3/TRBV12-4; abundance: NA; CDR3nt: TGTGCCAGCAGTCAGGAAGAGACCCAGTACTTC; CDR3aa: CASSQEETQYF
d_gene: TRBD1; j_gene: TRBJ1-5; v_gene: TRBV19; abundance: NA; CDR3nt: TGTGCCAGTAGGCAGGGGGTGGGCAATCAGCCCCAGCATTTT; CDR3aa: CASRQGVGNQPQHF
d_gene: NA; j_gene: TRBJ1-4; v_gene: TRBV7-9; abundance: NA; CDR3nt: TGTGCCAGCAGCTTCCAGGAAGGCCTTGAAAAACTGTTTTTT; CDR3aa: CASSFQEGLEKLFF
d_gene: NA; j_gene: TRBJ1-2; v_gene: TRBV30; abundance: NA; CDR3nt: TGTGCCTGGGACTTTAAGCAGCGGGGCTATGGCTACACCTTC; CDR3aa: CAWDFKQRGYGYTF
d_gene: TRBD1; j_gene: TRBJ1-5; v_gene: TRBV6-5; abundance: once; CDR3nt: TGTGCCAGCAGTTCGGGACAGGGAGTAGATCAGCCCCAGCATTTT; CDR3aa: CASSSGQGVDQPQHF
d_gene: NA; j_gene: TRBJ1-5; v_gene: TRBV28; abundance: many; CDR3nt: TGTGCCAGCAGGTTACAGGGCGGCAATCAGCCCCAGCATTTT; CDR3aa: CASRLQGGNQPQHF
d_gene: TRBD1; j_gene: TRBJ2-7; v_gene: TRBV5-1; abundance: once; CDR3nt: TGCGCCAGTTCCATTACAGGGGCCGGCCGCTACGAGCAGTACTTC; CDR3aa: CASSITGAGRYEQYF
d_gene: NA; j_gene: TRBJ2-1; v_gene: TRBV6-6; abundance: NA; CDR3nt: TGTGCCAGCAGTTACTCTAGCGGCAATGAGCAGTTCTTC; CDR3aa: CASSYSSGNEQFF
d_gene: TRBD1; j_gene: TRBJ1-1; v_gene: TRBV18; abundance: NA; CDR3nt: TGTGCCAGCTCACCACCGGGGACAGGGGGCGAATGGGGCACTGAAGCTTTCTTT; CDR3aa: CASSPPGTGGEWGTEAFF
d_gene: NA; j_gene: TRBJ1-2; v_gene: TRBV7-2; abundance: many; CDR3nt: TGTGCCAGCACCCTACAGGGCGGCGACTATGGCTACACCTTC; CDR3aa: CASTLQGGDYGYTF
d_gene: NA; j_gene: TRBJ1-1; v_gene: TRBV6-6; abundance: NA; CDR3nt: TGTGCCAGCAGTAAGGACAGACTTGGGGCTTTCTTT; CDR3aa: CASSKDRLGAFF
d_gene: NA; j_gene: TRBJ2-3; v_gene: TRBV7-6; abundance: once; CDR3nt: TGTGCCAGCAGCTTAGGGCCGCACCCAGATACGCAGTATTTT; CDR3aa: CASSLGPHPDTQYF
d_gene: NA; j_gene: TRBJ2-2; v_gene: TRBV9; abundance: NA; CDR3nt: TGTGCCAGCAGCGTTACTACCGGGGAGCTGTTTTTT; CDR3aa: CASSVTTGELFF
d_gene: TRBD1; j_gene: TRBJ2-7; v_gene: TRBV15; abundance: NA; CDR3nt: TGTGCCACCAGCAGATCCCGGGACAGCTACGAGCAGTACTTC; CDR3aa: CATSRSRDSYEQYF
d_gene: NA; j_gene: TRBJ2-3; v_gene: TRBV6-2/TRBV6-3; abundance: NA; CDR3nt: TGTGCCAGCAGTGGGCCGGGGTATACGCAGTATTTT; CDR3aa: CASSGPGYTQYF
d_gene: NA; j_gene: TRBJ2-7; v_gene: TRBV10-2; abundance: NA; CDR3nt: TGCGCCAGCAGTGAGCTTCGGGGGGCTGGGGAGCAGTACTTC; CDR3aa: CASSELRGAGEQYF
d_gene: TRBD1; j_gene: TRBJ1-2; v_gene: TRBV4-3; abundance: NA; CDR3nt: TGCGCCAGCAGCCAAGATGGGACAGCTCACGACTATGGCTACACCTTC; CDR3aa: CASSQDGTAHDYGYTF
d_gene: TRBD2; j_gene: TRBJ2-1; v_gene: TRBV7-8; abundance: NA; CDR3nt: TGTGCCAGCAGCTCTCATAGCGGGAGCTCCTACAATGAGCAGTTCTTC; CDR3aa: CASSSHSGSSYNEQFF
d_gene: NA; j_gene: TRBJ1-2; v_gene: TRBV6-2/TRBV6-3; abundance: NA; CDR3nt: TGTGCCAGCAGCGCCCAGATCTATGGCTACACCTTC; CDR3aa: CASSAQIYGYTF
d_gene: NA; j_gene: TRBJ2-3; v_gene: TRBV27; abundance: few; CDR3nt: TGTGCCAGCAACGGGTTTTATGGCACAGATACGCAGTATTTT; CDR3aa: CASNGFYGTDTQYF
d_gene: TRBD2; j_gene: TRBJ2-3; v_gene: TRBV6-6; abundance: NA; CDR3nt: TGTGCCAGCACCAAGTCCGGGACTAGCGGGGCGTATACGCAGTATTTT; CDR3aa: CASTKSGTSGAYTQYF
d_gene: NA; j_gene: TRBJ1-4; v_gene: TRBV20-1; abundance: NA; CDR3nt: TGCAGTGCTAGTTCGGGGGATCTCGTTGAAAAACTGTTTTTT; CDR3aa: CSASSGDLVEKLFF
d_gene: NA; j_gene: TRBJ2-2; v_gene: TRBV7-6; abundance: NA; CDR3nt: TGTGCCAGCAGACAAACGACAGCTAACACCGGGGAGCTGTTTTTT; CDR3aa: CASRQTTANTGELFF
d_gene: TRBD1; j_gene: TRBJ1-2; v_gene: TRBV15; abundance: NA; CDR3nt: TGTGCCACCAGCAGAGGGGGGACAGGGATCGGCTACACCTTC; CDR3aa: CATSRGGTGIGYTF
d_gene: NA; j_gene: TRBJ2-7; v_gene: TRBV3-1/TRBV3-2; abundance: many; CDR3nt: TGTGCCAGCAGCCAAGAGAATAAGGGGTACTACGAGCAGTACTTC; CDR3aa: CASSQENKGYYEQYF
d_gene: NA; j_gene: TRBJ2-5; v_gene: TRBV7-6; abundance: NA; CDR3nt: TGTGCCAGCAGCTCGGGAGCCCTAACTACCCAGTACTTC; CDR3aa: CASSSGALTTQYF
d_gene: TRBD1; j_gene: TRBJ1-6; v_gene: TRBV9; abundance: NA; CDR3nt: TGTGCCAGCAGCGCACAGGGGGCCTATTCACCCCTCCACTTT; CDR3aa: CASSAQGAYSPLHF
d_gene: TRBD1; j_gene: TRBJ2-1; v_gene: TRBV29-1; abundance: NA; CDR3nt: TGCAGCGGATGGACAGGGGTAAATGAGCAGTTCTTC; CDR3aa: CSGWTGVNEQFF
d_gene: NA; j_gene: TRBJ1-3; v_gene: TRBV18; abundance: NA; CDR3nt: TGTGCCAGCTCACCACCATTGGGGCTAGGCGGAAGCTCTGGAAACACCATATATTTT; CDR3aa: CASSPPLGLGGSSGNTIYF
d_gene: TRBD2; j_gene: TRBJ2-1; v_gene: TRBV4-2; abundance: NA; CDR3nt: TGTGCCAGCAGCCAAGAACCGGGACTAGCGGGAGTTGAGCAGTTCTTC; CDR3aa: CASSQEPGLAGVEQFF
d_gene: NA; j_gene: TRBJ1-6; v_gene: TRBV25-1; abundance: NA; CDR3nt: TGTGCCAGCAGCCAGGGGCCCTTTAATTCACCCCTCCACTTT; CDR3aa: CASSQGPFNSPLHF
d_gene: NA; j_gene: TRBJ1-2; v_gene: TRBV23-1; abundance: once; CDR3nt: TGCGCCAGCAGTCAATCCGTGTACGGACGGAGAAGCGGCTATGGCTACACCTTC; CDR3aa: CASSQSVYGRRSGYGYTF
d_gene: NA; j_gene: TRBJ2-5; v_gene: TRBV7-6; abundance: few; CDR3nt: TGTGCCAGCAGCTTAGCATGGCAGGGGGGCGAGACCCAGTACTTC; CDR3aa: CASSLAWQGGETQYF
d_gene: TRBD1; j_gene: TRBJ1-5; v_gene: TRBV28; abundance: once; CDR3nt: TGTGCCAGCAGCTCCGGACAGGCGGGGCAGCCCCAGCATTTT; CDR3aa: CASSSGQAGQPQHF
d_gene: TRBD1; j_gene: TRBJ1-1; v_gene: TRBV28; abundance: many; CDR3nt: TGTGCCAGCAGTTTATCCCTGGGACAGTCGCGCACTGAAGCTTTCTTT; CDR3aa: CASSLSLGQSRTEAFF
d_gene: TRBD1; j_gene: TRBJ2-7; v_gene: TRBV5-8; abundance: NA; CDR3nt: TGTGCCAGCAGCTTGGGGACAGGGGGCGGCGACGAGCAGTACTTC; CDR3aa: CASSLGTGGGDEQYF
d_gene: TRBD2; j_gene: TRBJ2-1; v_gene: TRBV3-1/TRBV3-2; abundance: NA; CDR3nt: TGTGCCAGCAGCCAGACTAGCGTTAACAATGAGCAGTTCTTC; CDR3aa: CASSQTSVNNEQFF
d_gene: TRBD1; j_gene: TRBJ1-1; v_gene: TRBV5-1; abundance: few; CDR3nt: TGCGCCAGCAGCCCTGGACAGGGCATAGGAGCTTTCTTT; CDR3aa: CASSPGQGIGAFF
d_gene: TRBD1; j_gene: TRBJ1-1; v_gene: TRBV5-6; abundance: NA; CDR3nt: TGTGCCAGCAGCTTTGAAGGGACAGACCCTGAAGCTTTCTTT; CDR3aa: CASSFEGTDPEAFF
d_gene: NA; j_gene: TRBJ1-1; v_gene: TRBV2; abundance: once; CDR3nt: TGTGCCAGCAGTGTATCTGACACTGAAGCTTTCTTT; CDR3aa: CASSVSDTEAFF
d_gene: TRBD2; j_gene: TRBJ2-3; v_gene: TRBV7-8; abundance: NA; CDR3nt: TGTGCCAGCAGCTCCAGACTAGCGGGGTCTATAGATACGCAGTATTTT; CDR3aa: CASSSRLAGSIDTQYF
d_gene: TRBD2; j_gene: TRBJ2-4; v_gene: TRBV19; abundance: few; CDR3nt: TGTGCCAGTAGTATTGGGGCGGACGGTAGCGGGGGAACTTCAAACATTCAGTACTTC; CDR3aa: CASSIGADGSGGTSNIQYF
d_gene: NA; j_gene: TRBJ1-2; v_gene: TRBV12-3/TRBV12-4; abundance: NA; CDR3nt: TGTGCCAGCAGTTTAACGGGAGCGCATGGCTACACCTTC; CDR3aa: CASSLTGAHGYTF
d_gene: NA; j_gene: TRBJ1-2; v_gene: TRBV7-9; abundance: NA; CDR3nt: TGTGCCAGCAGCACAAGCGGCAGGCATAACTATGGCTACACCTTC; CDR3aa: CASSTSGRHNYGYTF
d_gene: TRBD2; j_gene: TRBJ2-3; v_gene: TRBV5-4; abundance: NA; CDR3nt: TGTGCCAGCAGCACCGGACTAGCGGGGGGCACAGATACGCAGTATTTT; CDR3aa: CASSTGLAGGTDTQYF
d_gene: NA; j_gene: TRBJ2-6; v_gene: TRBV27; abundance: NA; CDR3nt: TGTGCCAGCAGGTCCTTGTCTGGGGCCAACGTCCTGACTTTC; CDR3aa: CASRSLSGANVLTF
d_gene: TRBD1; j_gene: TRBJ2-5; v_gene: TRBV7-6; abundance: few; CDR3nt: TGTGCCAGCAGCTTAGGGACAGGGGGTTGGGAGACCCAGTACTTC; CDR3aa: CASSLGTGGWETQYF
d_gene: TRBD1; j_gene: TRBJ2-5; v_gene: TRBV12-5; abundance: once; CDR3nt: TGTGCTAGTGGGATAGACAGGGAGGAGACCCAGTACTTC; CDR3aa: CASGIDREETQYF
d_gene: NA; j_gene: TRBJ2-2; v_gene: TRBV24-1; abundance: NA; CDR3nt: TGTGCCACCAGTGATTTATACAAGGAGATGGGGGAGCTGTTTTTT; CDR3aa: CATSDLYKEMGELFF
d_gene: NA; j_gene: TRBJ1-5; v_gene: TRBV19; abundance: once; CDR3nt: TGTGCCAGTCGGGGGGACAGCAATCAGCCCCAGCATTTT; CDR3aa: CASRGDSNQPQHF
d_gene: NA; j_gene: TRBJ1-3; v_gene: TRBV6-5; abundance: NA; CDR3nt: TGTGCCAGCATCCCGGCGGCTGGAAACACCATATATTTT; CDR3aa: CASIPAAGNTIYF
d_gene: NA; j_gene: TRBJ2-7; v_gene: TRBV3-1/TRBV3-2; abundance: few; CDR3nt: TGTGCCAGCAGCCAAGGACCAGCGGGCAGCTACGAGCAGTACTTC; CDR3aa: CASSQGPAGSYEQYF
d_gene: TRBD1; j_gene: TRBJ2-7; v_gene: TRBV30; abundance: NA; CDR3nt: TGTGCCTGCTCGACAGGGTCCTCTTACGAGCAGTACTTC; CDR3aa: CACSTGSSYEQYF